This TCR beta chain appears in the sequencing data of a study of ipilimumab plus nivolumab after autologous stem cell transplantation. This clone was seen once. Measured with immunoSEQ multiplex PCR; TCRdb has only the in-frame clones, and not every one. The sample shows several thousand clones, around 66% of them seen only once. Germline V gene data show CDR1 as SGHRS and CDR2 as YFSETQ. The length of the CDR3 is 13 residues. V lost 0 bases and J 2 bases, leaving 5 bases between the germline ends. The receptor's source is a male donor with multiple myeloma. Sample: PBMCs, taken in a trial of ipilimumab plus nivolumab as post-transplant consolidation. The chain employs TRBV5-1 and TRBJ1-2; D is unresolved. CDR3 bases: TGCGCCAGCAGCTTGGAGCTAAACTATGGCTACACCTTC. Its translation is CASSLELNYGYTF.